These 32 T cell receptor beta chains were all obtained from the same sample, sequenced in a study of cytomegalovirus exposure and HLA in healthy donors. Primers included in the PCR were 60 Vbeta and 13 Jbeta primers. TCRdb's copy holds only in-frame clones and misses some; the assay was immunoSEQ multiplex PCR. Of approximately 190,000 clones detected, about 77% appear once; the ten largest clones hold around 6.1%. Sequencing was done on a sample of PBMCs. The receptors derive from a woman in her twenties or thirties in good health and CMV-seropositive.

This clone appeared a few times. The chain employs TRBV5-5 and TRBJ2-2; 9 nucleotides agree with TRBD1. This CDR3 is 17 amino acids long. Germline values: CDR1 SGHKS, CDR2 YYEKEE (reference sequence). V shed 1 base and J 4 bases; nucleotides not matched to a gene: 8. DNA for the CDR3: TGTGCCAGCAGCTTGCGGTCGGGACAGGGAACCACCGGGGAGCTGTTTTTT. It translates to CASSLRSGQGTTGELFF.

J is TRBJ2-5 and V is TRBV7-6, with TRBD2 identical over 9 bases. The J call is doubtful: the DNA matches TRBJ2-7 better. The CDR3 covers 18 residues. Germline CDR1 SGHVS, CDR2 FNYEAQ. The chain's CDR3 is CASSLAVSAGGPSYEQYF. The DNA of the CDR3 is TGTGCCAGCAGCTTAGCGGTGTCGGCGGGAGGGCCTAGCTACGAGCAGTACTTC.

This chain links TRBV11-1 with TRBJ2-7; 7 nucleotides align to TRBD2. V gave up 4 bases and J gave up 2 bases; unmatched junction bases: 5. The CDR3 is 14 residues long. Germline values: CDR1 SGHAT, CDR2 FQDESV (reference sequence). The CDR3, as DNA: TGTGCCAGCAGCTCGATGACTAGCCCCTACGAGCAGTACTTC. It specifies CASSSMTSPYEQYF.

The chain couples TRBV5-1 to TRBJ2-6; weak D call: TRBD2 (6 bases). The germline V and J ends were trimmed by 1 base and 0 bases, with 14 bases remaining between them. The CDR3 totals 18 residues. Looked up from germline, CDR1 is SGHRS and CDR2 is YFSETQ. The CDR3 region has the DNA TGCGCCAGCAGCTTGTCTGGAGGGGTGATCTCTGGGGCCAACGTCCTGACTTTC. The encoded protein is CASSLSGGVISGANVLTF.

The DNA for the CDR3 is TGTGCCAGCAGCCCTGGGACAGGGGTACCCCAAGAGACCCAGTACTTC. Translation gives CASSPGTGVPQETQYF. The chain uses TRBV11-3 and TRBJ2-5; 10 bases agree with TRBD1. Germline assignment: CDR1 SGHNT and CDR2 YENEEA. The CDR3 consists of 16 residues. The junction had 7 bases not matched to a gene; V was cut back by 5 bases and J by 1 base.

The rearrangement links TRBV9 to TRBJ2-1, with TRBD2 matching over 7 bases. The CDR3 consists of 17 residues. Germline CDR1 SGDLS, CDR2 YYNGEE. V shed 0 bases and J 4 bases; nucleotides not matched to a gene: 10. The CDR3 region has the DNA TGTGCCAGCAGCGTAGCTAGTCGAGCGGGGATATACAATGAGCAGTTCTTC. It is translated as CASSVASRAGIYNEQFF.

On this clone: One end of the junction fails to match germline, which may point to a read error. The rearrangement links TRBV18 to TRBJ2-7, with 8 bases identical to TRBD2. The germline CDR1 and CDR2 sequences are KGHSH and LQKENI. CDR3 length equals 16 residues. This chain's CDR3 is CASSPQSGTRSNEQYF. The CDR3 DNA reads TGTGCCAGCTCCCCACAATCTGGGACTAGGTCCAACGAGCAGTACTTC.

Only a few counts were recorded for this clone. The chain recombines TRBV7-8 with TRBJ2-1; the match to TRBD2 covers 8 bases. V shed 2 bases, J shed 4 bases, and the junction held 7 bases outside the gene matches. Per the germline V gene, CDR1 is SGHVS and CDR2 is FQNEAQ. The CDR3 totals 16 residues. CDR3 DNA: TGTGCCAGCAGCTTATTCGGGCGGGAGGCATACAATGAGCAGTTCTTC. Translating it yields CASSLFGREAYNEQFF.

V is TRBV6-6 and J is TRBJ2-1, with D possibly matching TRBD2 (6 bases). The V gene lost 0 bases and the J gene lost 4 bases, with 13 bases spanning the gap. The CDR3 sequence is 16 residues long. The V gene's germline CDR1 is MNHNY and CDR2 SVGAGI (reference sequence). CDR3 sequence: CASSYSASERYNEQFF. The CDR3, as DNA: TGTGCCAGCAGTTACTCGGCTAGCGAACGATACAATGAGCAGTTCTTC.

CDR3 residues: CASQYGPPGRFELFF. The CDR3 DNA follows: TGTGCCAGCCAATATGGGCCACCAGGGCGGTTTGAACTGTTTTTT. The rearrangement uses TRBV7-9 and TRBJ1-4; D may be TRBD1 (5 bases). V was cut by 8 bases and J by 12 bases, with 25 bases left in between. Germline lookup yields CDR1 SEHNR and CDR2 FQNEAQ (reference sequence). This CDR3 has 15 amino acids.

This clone was picked up one time. This chain links TRBV2 with TRBJ1-5, with TRBD1 matching over 7 bases. J gave up 0 bases and V 9 bases, and 8 bases lay outside the gene matches. CDR3 length: 15 residues. Germline assignment: CDR1 SNHLY and CDR2 FYNNEI. Here the CDR3 reads CASRRDSYSNQPQHF. The CDR3 nucleotides read TGTGCCAGTAGGAGGGACAGTTATAGCAATCAGCCCCAGCATTTT.

This clone has a handful of counts. The V call is TRBV5-1, the J call TRBJ2-1; 8 bases are a match to TRBD2. This CDR3 has 14 amino acids. Germline CDR1 SGHRS, CDR2 YFSETQ. The V segment lost 0 bases and the J segment 6 bases; nucleotides outside the gene matches: 2. CDR3 nucleotides: TGCGCCAGCAGCTTGGAACTAGCGGCCAATGAGCAGTTCTTC. Protein sequence: CASSLELAANEQFF.

The chain joins TRBV19 to TRBJ1-1; D remains unclear. Germline V CDR1 and CDR2: LNHDA, SQIVND (reference sequence). V lost 1 base to trimming and J lost 9 bases, with 6 bases between them. The CDR3 loop spans 11 amino acids. The CDR3 sequence is CASSIGGKAFF. CDR3 nucleotides: TGTGCCAGTAGTATAGGAGGGAAAGCTTTCTTT.

V usage is TRBV27 and J usage is TRBJ2-1, with D unresolved. The CDR3 runs 14 residues. Germline V gene lookup returns CDR1 MNHEY and CDR2 SMNVEV (reference sequence). The V and J ends lost 5 bases and 5 bases respectively, with 13 bases between them. This CDR3 is CASSPFRANNEQFF. CDR3 DNA sequence: TGTGCCAGCAGTCCATTCCGCGCCAACAATGAGCAGTTCTTC.

V gene TRBV15 combines with J gene TRBJ2-7; TRBD1 matches at 9 bases. The trim removed 3 bases at V and 4 bases at J, leaving 4 bases unmatched. The germline V gene has CDR1 LNHNV and CDR2 YYDKDF (reference sequence). This CDR3 spans 14 amino acids. CDR3 DNA: TGTGCCACCAGCAGTGGGACAGGGATATACGAGCAGTACTTC. This encodes CATSSGTGIYEQYF.

The chain joins TRBV19 to TRBJ2-7; TRBD2 might be the D (5 bases). Trimming removed 5 bases at V and 0 bases at J, with 8 bases between. CDR3 length: 13 residues. The V gene's germline CDR1 is LNHDA and CDR2 SQIVND (reference sequence). In nucleotides, the CDR3 is TGTGCCAGTAGTGACCGGGGCTCCTACGAGCAGTACTTC. This gives the protein CASSDRGSYEQYF.

The count of this clone is one. The rearrangement uses TRBV5-4 and TRBJ2-1, with 13 bases lining up with TRBD2. Trimming took 5 bases from V and 7 from J; bases not matched to a gene: 9. Germline V gives CDR1 SGHNT, CDR2 YYREEE (reference sequence). The CDR3 runs to 16 residues. CDR3: CASSSRTSGGRNEQFF. As DNA, the CDR3 is TGTGCCAGCAGTTCCCGGACTAGCGGGGGACGGAATGAGCAGTTCTTC.

The genes are TRBV7-6 and TRBJ2-7, with D possibly TRBD1 on 6 matching bases. This CDR3 spans 18 amino acids. V was trimmed by 4 bases and J by 4 bases, leaving 26 bases between them. Per germline, CDR1 SGHVS and CDR2 FNYEAQ. CDR3 sequence: CASSSGTPFPWRPYEQYF. In DNA, the CDR3 is TGTGCCAGCAGCTCGGGGACACCTTTCCCATGGCGACCTTACGAGCAGTACTTC. Filled out from reference TRBV7-6 and TRBJ2-7, the complete variable domain reads GAGVSQSPRYKVTKRGQDVALRCDPISGHVSLYWYRQALGQGPEFLTYFNYEAQQDKSGLPNDRFSAERPEGSISTLTIQRTEQRDSAMYRCASSSGTPFPWRPYEQYFGPGTRLTVT.

This clone was seen a single time. This specimen includes other DNA sequences encoding the same CDR3. This chain connects TRBV18 to TRBJ2-2, with 8 bases matching TRBD1. Trimming removed 2 bases from V and 2 bases from J; junction bases left unmatched: 1. The length of the CDR3 is 15 residues. Germline loops: CDR1 KGHSH, CDR2 LQKENI. In nucleotides, the CDR3 is TGTGCCAGCTCACCAGGACAGGGTAACACCGGGGAGCTGTTTTTT. This codes for CASSPGQGNTGELFF.

The V call is TRBV29-1, the J call TRBJ2-7; no clear D gene. This CDR3 comprises 12 residues. The germline V gene encodes CDR1 SQVTM and CDR2 ANQGSEA. V was clipped by 4 bases and J by 2 bases, with 9 bases between them. CDR3 amino acids: CSVVGDTYEQYF. For the CDR3, the DNA is TGCAGCGTTGTGGGCGATACCTACGAGCAGTACTTC.

A few counts support this clone. Relative to the germline gene, one junction end is altered; a read error may explain this. The V call is TRBV7-7, the J call TRBJ2-5, with 10 nucleotides matching TRBD1. Germline CDR1 SSHAT, CDR2 FNYEAQ (reference sequence). This CDR3 comprises 12 residues. The CDR3 here is CASRGQGETQYF. The DNA for the CDR3 is TGTGCTAGCAGGGGACAGGGGGAGACCCAGTACTTC.

The chain combines TRBV6-5 with TRBJ1-1, with 8 bases lining up with TRBD1. CDR3 length equals 15 residues. The junction had 9 bases not matched to a gene; V was cut back by 6 bases and J by 3 bases. Germline V gene lookup returns CDR1 MNHEY and CDR2 SVGAGI. CDR3 sequence reads: CASSPTGARDTEAFF. The DNA for the CDR3 is TGTGCCAGCAGCCCGACAGGGGCGCGGGACACTGAAGCTTTCTTT.

V and J are TRBV27 and TRBJ2-7; perhaps TRBD2 as D (6 bases). V gave up 7 bases and J gave up 1 base, with 14 bases separating them. The V gene's germline CDR1 is MNHEY and CDR2 SMNVEV (reference sequence). The CDR3 has 14 residues. As DNA, the CDR3 is TGTGCCAGCACAGCGACGGCGGGGTCCTACGAGCAGTACTTC. Translated: CASTATAGSYEQYF.

The chain couples TRBV6-6 to TRBJ1-1, with D perhaps TRBD1 (6 bases). CDR1 MNHNY and CDR2 SVGAGI come from the germline V gene (reference sequence). This CDR3 region has 15 residues. V lost 0 bases, J lost 3 bases, and 11 bases lay in between. The CDR3 is CASSYSGGQYTEAFF. The CDR3 DNA sequence: TGTGCCAGCAGTTACTCGGGGGGGCAGTACACTGAAGCTTTCTTT.

The CDR3 loop is CASGDSGGLLDEQFF. The CDR3 bases are TGTGCCAGCGGGGATAGCGGGGGGCTTCTGGATGAGCAGTTCTTC. This chain connects TRBV2 to TRBJ2-1; TRBD2 matches 10 bases. V was clipped by 8 bases and J by 8 bases; unmatched bases: 12. Germline V gene sequence: CDR1 SNHLY, CDR2 FYNNEI. The CDR3 consists of 15 residues.

The chain carries TRBV19 and TRBJ2-1, with a possible D match to TRBD2 (5 bases). CDR3 size: 13 residues. CDR1 LNHDA and CDR2 SQIVND come from the germline V gene (reference sequence). Trimming left V 2 bases short and J 10 bases short, with 12 bases between. CDR3 in DNA: TGTGCCAGTAGTATAATGAGGGTTGGCGAGCAGTTCTTC. Translated: CASSIMRVGEQFF. Based on the CDR3 plus reference TRBV19 and TRBJ2-1, the full variable domain is DGGITQSPKYLFRKEGQNVTLSCEQNLNHDAMYWYRQDPGQGLRLIYYSQIVNDFQKGDIAEGYSVSREKKESFPLTVTSAQKNPTAFYLCASSIMRVGEQFFGPGTRLTVL.

J is TRBJ2-7 and V is TRBV28; TRBD2 aligns across 9 bases. Trimming took 8 bases from V and 6 from J; bases not matched to a gene: 8. The V gene's germline CDR1 is MDHEN and CDR2 SYDVKM. The CDR3 runs 13 residues. The CDR3 bases are TGTGCCAGCCAGGGTAGCGGGAGAGGCGAGCAGTACTTC. Translated, it gives CASQGSGRGEQYF.

This chain connects TRBV10-1 to TRBJ1-1; a weak D match, TRBD1 (6 bases). The CDR3 totals 13 residues. The V gene's germline CDR1 is WNHNN and CDR2 SYGVQD (reference sequence). V lost 5 bases and J 5 bases, leaving 12 bases between the germline ends. CDR3 protein: CASSYTGWTEAFF. For the CDR3, the DNA is TGCGCCAGCAGTTACACAGGGTGGACTGAAGCTTTCTTT.

V and J are TRBV7-3 and TRBJ2-7, with 8 bases lining up with TRBD2. With 2 bases clipped from V and 3 bases from J, the junction kept 15 bases outside the gene matches. The CDR3 contains 18 residues. From germline, CDR1 is SGHTA and CDR2 FQGTGA. The CDR3 here is CASSLGPLAAGGSYEQYF. The CDR3 nucleotides read TGTGCCAGCAGCTTAGGACCTCTAGCGGCGGGAGGTAGCTACGAGCAGTACTTC.

This clone is a singleton in its sample. The V and J genes are TRBV7-8 and TRBJ2-2; no firm D call. Trimming cost V 2 bases and J 6 bases, with 4 bases left between them. In germline, CDR1 is SGHVS, CDR2 FQNEAQ. CDR3 length equals 12 residues. The CDR3 bases are TGTGCCAGCAGCTTACCCGCCGGGGAGCTGTTTTTT. Its translation is CASSLPAGELFF. Using reference TRBV7-8 and TRBJ2-2 for the parts outside the CDR3, the full variable domain is GAGVSQSPRYKVAKRGQDVALRCDPISGHVSLFWYQQALGQGPEFLTYFQNEAQLDKSGLPSDRFFAERPEGSVSTLKIQRTQQEDSAVYLCASSLPAGELFFGEGSRLTVL.

The chain is built from TRBV5-1 and TRBJ1-2; 7 bases fit TRBD1. This CDR3 is 13 amino acids long. Germline V lookup: CDR1 SGHRS, CDR2 YFSETQ. Trimming at V came to 3 bases and at J to 6 bases, leaving 5 bases not matched to a gene. The CDR3 here is CASSSTGSHGYTF. The CDR3 nucleotides are TGCGCCAGCAGCTCGACAGGGTCTCATGGCTACACCTTC.

Worth noting for this clone: The junction departs from the called germline gene at one end, perhaps through a read error. CDR3 in amino acids: CASSLSLAGGGNEQFF. CDR3 nucleotides: TGTGCTAGCAGCTTATCACTAGCGGGGGGAGGCAATGAGCAGTTCTTC. The rearrangement uses TRBV7-7 and TRBJ2-1, with 12 positions matching TRBD2. Germline-derived CDR1 and CDR2 are SSHAT and FNYEAQ (reference sequence). The CDR3 sequence is 16 residues long.